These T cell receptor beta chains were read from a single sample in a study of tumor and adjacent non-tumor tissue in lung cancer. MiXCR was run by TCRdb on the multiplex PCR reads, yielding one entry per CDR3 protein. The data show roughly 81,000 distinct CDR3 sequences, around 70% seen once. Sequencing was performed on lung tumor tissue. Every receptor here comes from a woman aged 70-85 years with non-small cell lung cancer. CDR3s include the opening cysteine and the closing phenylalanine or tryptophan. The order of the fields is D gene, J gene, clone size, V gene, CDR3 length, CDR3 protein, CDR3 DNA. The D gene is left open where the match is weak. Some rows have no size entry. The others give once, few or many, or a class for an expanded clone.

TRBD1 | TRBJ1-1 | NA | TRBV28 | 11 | CANRGNTEATF | TGTGCCAACAGGGGCAACACTGAAGCTACCTTT
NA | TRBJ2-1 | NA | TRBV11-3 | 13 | CVNSLGSGNEQFF | TGTGTCAACAGCTTAGGATCGGGTAATGAGCAGTTCTTC
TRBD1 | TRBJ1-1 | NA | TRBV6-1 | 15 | CASSPTGTGNTEASF | TGTGCCAGCAGCCCGACCGGGACAGGGAACACCGAAGCTTCCTTT
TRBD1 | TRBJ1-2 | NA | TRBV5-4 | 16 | CASSMRRTGLNYGYTF | TGTGCCAGCAGTATGAGGCGGACAGGTTTGAACTATGGATACACCTTC
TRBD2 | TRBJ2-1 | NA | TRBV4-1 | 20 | CASSQIGLAGTTWGDNEQFF | TGTGCCAGCAGCCAAATAGGATTAGCGGGGACCACTTGGGGGGATAATGAGCAGTTCTTC
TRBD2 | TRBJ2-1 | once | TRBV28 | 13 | CASSTAGYNERFF | TGTGCCAGTAGTACAGCGGGATATAATGAGCGGTTCTTC
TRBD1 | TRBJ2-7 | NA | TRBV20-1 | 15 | CSARGGQRGLSEQYF | TGCAGTGCTAGAGGAGGCCAGAGGGGGCTGAGTGAGCAGTACTTC
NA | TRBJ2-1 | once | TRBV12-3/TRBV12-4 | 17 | CASSFPPADGSHNEQFF | TGTGCCAGCAGTTTTCCCCCGGCAGATGGCTCCCACAATGAGCAGTTCTTC
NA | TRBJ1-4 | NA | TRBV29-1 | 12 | CSVDRGAEKLFF | TGCAGCGTTGACAGAGGAGCTGAAAAACTGTTTTTT
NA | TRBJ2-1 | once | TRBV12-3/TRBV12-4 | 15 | CTSTLAGSGYNEQFF | TGTACCAGCACCTTAGCCGGGAGCGGATACAACGAGCAATTCTTC
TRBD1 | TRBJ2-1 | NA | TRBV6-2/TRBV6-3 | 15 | CASSYKGQYMDEQFF | TGTGCCAGCAGTTACAAGGGACAGTACATGGATGAGCAGTTCTTC
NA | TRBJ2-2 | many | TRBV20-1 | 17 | CSAREVLTGWFPGELFF | TGCAGTGCTAGAGAAGTCCTAACAGGGTGGTTCCCCGGGGAGCTGTTTTTT
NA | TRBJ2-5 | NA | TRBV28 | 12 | CPNSSPGETQYF | TGTCCCAACAGCTCCCCCGGGGAGACCCAGTACTTC
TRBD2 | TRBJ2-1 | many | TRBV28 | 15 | CASSLALAGGTGQFF | TGTGCCAGCAGTTTAGCGTTAGCGGGGGGGACAGGGCAGTTCTTC
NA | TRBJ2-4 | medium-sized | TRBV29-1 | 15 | CSVASGGLAKNIQYF | TGCAGCGTTGCCTCCGGAGGGCTGGCCAAAAACATTCAGTACTTC
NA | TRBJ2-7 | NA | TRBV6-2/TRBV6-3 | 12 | CACSYLAYEQYF | TGTGCCTGCAGTTACCTAGCCTACGAGCAGTACTTT
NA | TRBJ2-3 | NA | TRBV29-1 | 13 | CNAPMGSADTQYF | TGCAACGCTCCTATGGGTTCTGCAGATACGCAGTATTTT
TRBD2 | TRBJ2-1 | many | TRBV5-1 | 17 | CASSLGLAGGSYNEQFF | TGCGCCAGCAGCTTGGGACTAGCGGGAGGGTCCTACAATGAGCAGTTCTTC
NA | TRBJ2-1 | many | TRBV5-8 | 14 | CASSFPPSPNEQFF | TGTGCCAGCAGCTTTCCCCCATCCCCCAATGAGCAGTTCTTC
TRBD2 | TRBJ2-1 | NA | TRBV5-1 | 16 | CANSPGTSGRASEQFF | TGCGCCAACAGCCCAGGGACTAGCGGGAGGGCCAGTGAGCAGTTCTTC
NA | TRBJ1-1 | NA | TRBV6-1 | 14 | CANTPTTENTEASF | TGTGCCAACACCCCGACGACAGAGAACACTGAAGCTTCCTTT
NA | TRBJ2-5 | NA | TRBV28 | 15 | CASSLLSGNQETQYF | TGTGCCAGCAGCCTTCTCTCCGGGAACCAGGAGACCCAGTACTTC
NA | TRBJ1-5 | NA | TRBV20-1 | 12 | CCAPPEGQPQHF | TGCTGTGCCCCCCCCGAGGGCCAGCCCCAGCATTTT
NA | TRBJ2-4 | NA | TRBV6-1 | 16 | CASSEVEFGRWNTQYF | TGTGCCAGCAGTGAAGTTGAGTTTGGGCGGTGGAACACTCAGTACTTC
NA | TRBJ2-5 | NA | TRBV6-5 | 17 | CASSSRSGGTFQETQYF | TGTGCCAGCAGTTCCCGGAGTGGCGGGACGTTCCAAGAGACCCAGTACTTC
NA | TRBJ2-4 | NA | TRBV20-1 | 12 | CSARGNQNIQYF | TGCAGTGCTCGTGGGAACCAAAATATTCAGTACTTC
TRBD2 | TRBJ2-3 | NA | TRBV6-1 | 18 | CVSSATRLAEVNADTQYF | TGTGTCAGCAGCGCAACCAGACTAGCGGAAGTTAATGCAGATACGCAGTATTTT
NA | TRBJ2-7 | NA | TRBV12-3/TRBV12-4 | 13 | CVSSLAQGFEQYF | TGTGTCAGCAGTTTGGCTCAGGGCTTCGAGCAGTACTTC
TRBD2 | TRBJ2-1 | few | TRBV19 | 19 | CASSFLTSGVERSRNEQFF | TGTGCCAGTAGTTTTTTGACTAGCGGAGTGGAAAGAAGTAGAAATGAGCAGTTCTTC
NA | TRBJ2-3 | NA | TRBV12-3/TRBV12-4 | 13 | CTSSLAPGDTQYF | TGTACCAGTAGTTTAGCCCCGGGTGATACGCAGTATTTT
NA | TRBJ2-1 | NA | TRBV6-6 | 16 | CTSSYGLEKSYNEQFF | TGTACCAGCAGTTACGGCCTGGAAAAGTCCTATAATGAGCAGTTCTTC
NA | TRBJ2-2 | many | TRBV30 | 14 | CAWSAQGGTGELFF | TGTGCCTGGAGTGCACAGGGTGGGACCGGGGAGCTGTTTTTT
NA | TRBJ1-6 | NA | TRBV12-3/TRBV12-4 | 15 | CASSSQRLYNSPLHF | TGTGCCAGCAGTTCCCAGCGATTGTATAATTCACCCCTCCACTTT
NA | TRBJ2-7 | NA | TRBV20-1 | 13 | CSAGGPGHHEQYF | TGCAGTGCTGGGGGTCCAGGGCACCACGAGCAGTACTTC
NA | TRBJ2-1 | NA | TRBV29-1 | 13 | CSVEREHPLEQFF | TGCAGTGTTGAACGGGAGCATCCACTTGAGCAGTTCTTC
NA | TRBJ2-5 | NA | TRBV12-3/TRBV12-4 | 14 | CASSPVTAQETQYF | TGTGCCAGCAGTCCCGTTACAGCACAAGAGACCCAGTACTTC
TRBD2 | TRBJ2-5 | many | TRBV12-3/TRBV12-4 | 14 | CASSPTSGSLSQYF | TGTGCCAGCAGTCCAACTAGCGGGAGCCTTTCCCAGTACTTC
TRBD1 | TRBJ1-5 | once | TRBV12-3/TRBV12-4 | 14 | CASSLNRGCMVQHF | TGTGCTAGCAGTTTAAACAGGGGGTGCATGGTCCAGCATTTT
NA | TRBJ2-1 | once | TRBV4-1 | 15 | CASSQGQSSYNGQSF | TGTGCCAGCAGCCAAGGTCAGAGCTCCTACAATGGGCAGTCCTTC
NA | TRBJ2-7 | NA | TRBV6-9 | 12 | CASSYTSGEQHF | TGTGCCAGCAGTTATACGAGCGGCGAGCAGCACTTC
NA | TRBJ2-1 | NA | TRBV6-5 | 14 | CAGRTRGNGNEQFF | TGTGCAGGCCGGACTAGGGGGAATGGCAATGAGCAGTTCTTC
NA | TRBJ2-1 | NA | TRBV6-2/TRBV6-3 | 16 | CASSYGAEGLYNEEFF | TGTGCCAGCAGTTACGGAGCGGAAGGACTATACAATGAGGAGTTCTTC
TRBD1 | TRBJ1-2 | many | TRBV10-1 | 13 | CASSRDRGYGYTF | TGCGCCAGCAGTCGGGACAGGGGCTATGGCTACACCTTC
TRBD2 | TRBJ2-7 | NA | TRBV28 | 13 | CASGLGRGWKQYF | TGTGCCAGCGGTTTAGGGAGGGGATGGAAGCAGTACTTC
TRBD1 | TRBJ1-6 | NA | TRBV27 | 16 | CASSLTGVYFNSPLHF | TGTGCCAGCAGCCTTACAGGGGTCTATTTCAATTCACCCCTCCACTTT
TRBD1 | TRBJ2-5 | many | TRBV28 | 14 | CASRQDREVETQYF | TGTGCCAGCAGACAGGACAGGGAGGTGGAGACCCAGTACTTC
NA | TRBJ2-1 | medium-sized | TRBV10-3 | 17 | CAIRNDGGTGAYNEQFF | TGTGCCATCAGAAATGACGGAGGGACGGGGGCCTACAATGAGCAGTTCTTC
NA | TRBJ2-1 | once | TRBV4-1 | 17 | CASSRVFGPPSPNEQFF | TGCGCCAGCAGCCGAGTTTTCGGACCTCCATCCCCCAATGAACAGTTCTTC
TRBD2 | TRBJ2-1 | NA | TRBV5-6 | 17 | CASSLWWLGGSGNEQFF | TGTGCCAGCAGCTTGTGGTGGTTGGGCGGGAGTGGAAATGAGCAGTTCTTC
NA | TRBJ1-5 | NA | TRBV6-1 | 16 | CTSSERSRNSNQPQHF | TGTACCAGCAGTGAACGTAGTAGAAATAGCAATCAGCCCCAGCATTTT
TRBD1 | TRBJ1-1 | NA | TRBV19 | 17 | CASSDMVGGLMNTEAFF | TGTGCCAGTAGTGACATGGTAGGGGGCCTTATGAACACTGAAGCTTTCTTT
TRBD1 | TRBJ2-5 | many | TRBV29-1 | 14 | CSGSGTGDQETQYF | TGCAGCGGTTCCGGGACAGGGGATCAAGAGACCCAGTACTTC
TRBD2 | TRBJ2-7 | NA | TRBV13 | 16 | CASTFGTRGDSYEQYF | TGTGCCAGCACCTTCGGGACTAGAGGGGACTCCTACGAGCAGTACTTC
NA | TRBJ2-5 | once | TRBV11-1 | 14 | CTNSFSTTQETQYF | TGTACCAACAGCTTTAGCACCACCCAAGAGACCCAGTACTTC
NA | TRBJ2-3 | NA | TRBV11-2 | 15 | CASSSERIDTDTQYF | TGTGCCAGCAGCTCTGAGCGGATAGACACAGATACGCAGTATTTT
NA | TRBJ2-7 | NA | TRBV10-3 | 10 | CTAGFGEQYF | TGTACCGCGGGGTTTGGCGAACAGTACTTC
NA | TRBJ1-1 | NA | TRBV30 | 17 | CAWTPNSVPLLNIEAFF | TGTGCCTGGACCCCAAACAGTGTCCCTCTCCTGAACATTGAAGCTTTCTTT
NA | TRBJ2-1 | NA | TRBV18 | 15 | CASSPLRAEPQERFF | TGTGCCAGCTCACCACTTCGGGCAGAACCTCAAGAGCGGTTCTTC
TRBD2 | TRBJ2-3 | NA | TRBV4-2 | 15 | CTTSQDGRAVDTQYF | TGTACCACCAGCCAAGATGGGAGGGCGGTAGATACGCAGTATTTC